This T cell receptor (beta chain) was profiled in a study of blood T cell repertoires in COVID-19. This clone appeared a single time. V lost 4 bases and J lost 1; bases outside the gene matches: 8. CDR3 size: 16 residues. The V gene's germline CDR1 is PRHDT and CDR2 FYEKMQ (reference sequence). Clones were read by immunoSEQ multiplex PCR, and TCRdb kept only the in-frame ones, dropping some. Of around 25,000 clones listed, about nine tenths are singletons. This TCR was recovered from a woman in her seventies with active COVID-19. The V call is TRBV13, the J call TRBJ2-3, with 7 bases aligning to TRBD1. Sequencing was done on a sample of peripheral blood. The CDR3 DNA reads TGTGCCAGCAGCTCTGACCGACAGGGCGGCACAGATACGCAGTATTTT. Encoded protein: CASSSDRQGGTDTQYF.